Described below is a single T cell receptor beta chain sequence and its context. The data stem from a study of blood T cell repertoires in COVID-19. Study summary: PBMCs, B-cell-depleted T cells, or T cells were the source of the cDNA or gDNA that made up the material.

Under the authors' procedure: Reference gene primers were amplified, and this amplification served to estimate nucleated cell counts. Sequencing was performed with immunoSEQ multiplex PCR; in TCRdb, only in-frame clones are kept and a portion is missing. That table is the source of V, J and clone size, and D and trimming were worked out from the DNA. Of approximately 340,000 clones detected, approximately 90% appear once; the ten largest clones hold about 0.9%. The TCR comes from a woman aged 40 to 50 who had been exposed to COVID-19. Sequencing input: PBMCs or T cells enriched from blood (not recorded which).

The CDR3 DNA sequence: TGCGCCAGCAGCTTGTTAGTTTGGCTAGGTGGACAGGGAGAGACAACTAATGAAAAACTGTTTTTT. This codes for CASSLLVWLGGQGETTNEKLFF. V is TRBV5-1 and J is TRBJ1-4; 8 nucleotides line up with TRBD1. The trim removed 1 base at V and 0 bases at J, leaving 20 bases unmatched. The length of the CDR3 is 22 residues. CDR1 SGHRS and CDR2 YFSETQ come from the germline V gene.